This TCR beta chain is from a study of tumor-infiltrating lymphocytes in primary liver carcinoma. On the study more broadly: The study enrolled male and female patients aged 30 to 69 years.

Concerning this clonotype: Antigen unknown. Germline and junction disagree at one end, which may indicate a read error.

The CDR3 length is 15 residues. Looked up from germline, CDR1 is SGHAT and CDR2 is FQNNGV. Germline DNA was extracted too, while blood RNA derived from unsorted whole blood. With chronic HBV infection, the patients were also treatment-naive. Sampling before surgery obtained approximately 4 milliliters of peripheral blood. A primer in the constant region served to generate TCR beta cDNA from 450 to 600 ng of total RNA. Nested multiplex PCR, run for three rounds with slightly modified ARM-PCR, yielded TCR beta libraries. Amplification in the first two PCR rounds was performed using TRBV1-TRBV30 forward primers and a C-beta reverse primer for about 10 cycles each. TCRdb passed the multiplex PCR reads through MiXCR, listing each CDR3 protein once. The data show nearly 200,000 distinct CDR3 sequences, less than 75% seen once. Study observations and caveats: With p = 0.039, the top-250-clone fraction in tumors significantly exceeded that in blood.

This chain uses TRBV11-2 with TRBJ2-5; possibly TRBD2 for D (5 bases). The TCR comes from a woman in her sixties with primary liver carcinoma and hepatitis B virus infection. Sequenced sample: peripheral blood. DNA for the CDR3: TGTGCTAGCAGCCCCGTCGGGCTAGCCCTAGAGACCCAGTACTTC. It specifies CASSPVGLALETQYF.